The present T cell receptor beta chain was sequenced within a study of cytomegalovirus exposure and HLA in healthy donors. Turning to the study itself: From donors who were HLA-typed, an early data release held around 80 million unique TCRs.

Findings and caveats of the study: A few CMV-associated chains proved CMV antigen-specific in vitro. Later analysis demonstrated an association between a missense DCLRE1C variant and TCR beta V- and J-gene trimming. Within an earlier analysis, most TCR beta V segments proved productive either about 90% or about 30% of the time.

PCR primers comprised 60 Vbeta and 13 Jbeta primers. Produced via immunoSEQ multiplex PCR; TCRdb's table is partial and in-frame only. The sample consists of 85,000 to 120,000 clones, around 80% of them appearing once. To note about this clone: Its antigen is still unknown.

CDR3 length: 14 residues. Germline assignment: CDR1 MNHNY and CDR2 SVGAGI (reference sequence). V dropped 6 bases and J dropped 5 bases, with 16 bases sitting between them. Sequencing was done on a sample of PBMCs. This rearrangement joins TRBV6-6 to TRBJ1-1, with D possibly TRBD1 on 6 matching bases. This TCR came from a man aged 60-69 years in good health and CMV-seronegative. CDR3 in DNA: TGTGCCAGCAGGGCGGGTTGGGACAAAACTGAAGCTTTCTTT. This gives the protein CASRAGWDKTEAFF.